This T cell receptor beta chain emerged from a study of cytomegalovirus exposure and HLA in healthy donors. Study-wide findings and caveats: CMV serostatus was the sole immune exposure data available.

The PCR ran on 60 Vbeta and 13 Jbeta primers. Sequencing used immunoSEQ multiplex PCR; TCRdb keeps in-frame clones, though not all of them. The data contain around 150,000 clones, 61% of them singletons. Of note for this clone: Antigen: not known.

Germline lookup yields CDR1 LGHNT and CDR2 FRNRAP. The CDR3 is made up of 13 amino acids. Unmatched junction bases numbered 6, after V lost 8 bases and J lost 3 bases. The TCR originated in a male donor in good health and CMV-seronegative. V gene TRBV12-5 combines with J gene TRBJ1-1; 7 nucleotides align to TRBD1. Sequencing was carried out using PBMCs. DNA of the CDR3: TGTGCTAGTACCGAGGGGGCGGACACTGAAGCTTTCTTT. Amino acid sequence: CASTEGADTEAFF.